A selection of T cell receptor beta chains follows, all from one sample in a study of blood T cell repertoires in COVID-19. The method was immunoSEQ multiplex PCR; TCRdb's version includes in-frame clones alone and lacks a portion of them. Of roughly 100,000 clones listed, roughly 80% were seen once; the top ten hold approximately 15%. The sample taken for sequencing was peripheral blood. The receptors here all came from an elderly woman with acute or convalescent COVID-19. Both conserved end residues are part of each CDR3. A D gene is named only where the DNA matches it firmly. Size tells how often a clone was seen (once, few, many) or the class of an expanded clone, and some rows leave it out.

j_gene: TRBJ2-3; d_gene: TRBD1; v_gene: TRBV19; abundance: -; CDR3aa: CASSIGDRSTDTQYF; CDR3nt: TGTGCCAGTAGTATTGGGGACAGGAGCACAGATACGCAGTATTTT
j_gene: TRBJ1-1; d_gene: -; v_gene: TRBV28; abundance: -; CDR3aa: CASSFSGRAEAFF; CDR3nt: TGTGCCAGCAGTTTCTCGGGTCGTGCTGAAGCTTTCTTT
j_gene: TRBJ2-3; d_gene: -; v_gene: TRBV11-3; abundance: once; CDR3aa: CASSIGQNTDTQYF; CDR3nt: TGTGCCAGCAGCATCGGACAGAACACAGATACGCAGTATTTT
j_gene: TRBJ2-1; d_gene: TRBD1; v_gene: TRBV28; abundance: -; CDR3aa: CASSLWTGRNEQFF; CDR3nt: TGTGCCAGCAGTCTATGGACAGGAAGGAATGAGCAGTTCTTC
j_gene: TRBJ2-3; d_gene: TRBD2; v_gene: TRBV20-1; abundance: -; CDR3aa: CSASALAGTDTQYF; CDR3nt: TGCAGTGCTAGTGCACTAGCGGGCACAGATACGCAGTATTTT
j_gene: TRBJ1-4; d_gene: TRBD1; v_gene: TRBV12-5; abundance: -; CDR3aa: CASGSRTGREKLFF; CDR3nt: TGTGCTAGTGGTTCACGGACAGGGCGTGAAAAACTGTTTTTT
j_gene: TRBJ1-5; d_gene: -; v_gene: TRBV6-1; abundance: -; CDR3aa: CASSEEWGGDQPQHF; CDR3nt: TGTGCCAGCAGTGAAGAATGGGGGGGGGACCAGCCCCAGCATTTT
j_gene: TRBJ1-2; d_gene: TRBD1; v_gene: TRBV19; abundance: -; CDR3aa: CASSSRTGGARGYTF; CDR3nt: TGTGCCAGTAGTTCGCGGACAGGGGGCGCGCGGGGCTACACCTTC
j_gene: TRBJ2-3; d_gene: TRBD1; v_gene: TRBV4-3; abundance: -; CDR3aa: CASSRGTDIYTDTQYF; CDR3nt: TGCGCCAGCAGCCGAGGGACAGACATTTACACAGATACGCAGTATTTT
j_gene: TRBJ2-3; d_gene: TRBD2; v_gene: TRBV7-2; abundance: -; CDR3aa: CASGLADDTQYF; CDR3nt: TGTGCCAGCGGACTAGCGGACGATACGCAGTATTTT
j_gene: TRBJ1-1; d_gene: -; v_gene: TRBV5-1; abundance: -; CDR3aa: CASQGGEYTEAFF; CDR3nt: TGCGCCAGCCAAGGAGGGGAATACACTGAAGCTTTCTTT
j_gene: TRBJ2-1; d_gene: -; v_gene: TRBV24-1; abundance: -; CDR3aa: CATGGGRGGTRNEQFF; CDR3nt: TGTGCCACCGGGGGGGGGCGCGGTGGTACACGGAATGAGCAGTTCTTC
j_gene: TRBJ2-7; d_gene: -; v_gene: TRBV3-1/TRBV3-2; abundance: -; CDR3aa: CASSQVSGAQYF; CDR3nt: TGTGCCAGCAGCCAAGTGTCAGGGGCGCAGTACTTC
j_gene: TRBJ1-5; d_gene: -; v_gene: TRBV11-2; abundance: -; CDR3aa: CASSRTFDQPQHF; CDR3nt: TGTGCCAGCAGCAGGACATTCGATCAGCCCCAGCATTTT
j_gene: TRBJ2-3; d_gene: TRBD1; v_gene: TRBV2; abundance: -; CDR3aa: CASMRTGGRDTQYF; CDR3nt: TGTGCCAGCATGAGGACAGGGGGCCGAGATACGCAGTATTTT
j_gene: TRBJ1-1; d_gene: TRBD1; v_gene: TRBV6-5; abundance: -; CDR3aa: CASSSPNRGLKAFF; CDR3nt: TGTGCCAGCAGTTCGCCAAACAGGGGCCTAAAGGCTTTCTTT
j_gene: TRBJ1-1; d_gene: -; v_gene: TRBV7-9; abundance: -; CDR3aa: CASSLVDTEAFF; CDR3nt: TGTGCCAGCAGCTTAGTCGACACTGAAGCTTTCTTT
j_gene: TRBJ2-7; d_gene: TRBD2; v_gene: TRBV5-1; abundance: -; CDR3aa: CASRRTSGSLYEQYF; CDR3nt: TGCGCCAGCAGGCGGACTAGCGGGTCCCTCTACGAGCAGTACTTC
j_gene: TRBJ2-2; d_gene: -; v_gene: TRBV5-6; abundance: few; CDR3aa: CASSLGHLGGTGELFF; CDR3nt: TGTGCCAGCAGCTTGGGCCACCTCGGAGGGACCGGGGAGCTGTTTTTT
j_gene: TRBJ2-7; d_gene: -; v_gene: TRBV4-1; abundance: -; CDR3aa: CASSLMYGIGDRNYEQYF; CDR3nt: TGCGCCAGCAGCCTAATGTACGGGATTGGCGACCGGAACTACGAGCAGTACTTC
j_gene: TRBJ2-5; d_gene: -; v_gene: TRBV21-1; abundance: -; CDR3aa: CASSKAVLGQPQETQYF; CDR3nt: TGTGCCAGCAGCAAAGCGGTTCTCGGACAGCCCCAAGAGACCCAGTACTTC
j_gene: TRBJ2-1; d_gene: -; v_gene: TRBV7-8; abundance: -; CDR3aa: CASSAVARGRMGEQFF; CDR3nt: TGTGCCAGCAGCGCCGTTGCGAGAGGGCGGATGGGTGAGCAGTTCTTC
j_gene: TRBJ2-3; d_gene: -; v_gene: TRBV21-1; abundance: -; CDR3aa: CASSRSKTIEDTQYF; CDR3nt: TGTGCCAGCAGCAGATCCAAGACTATTGAAGATACGCAGTATTTT
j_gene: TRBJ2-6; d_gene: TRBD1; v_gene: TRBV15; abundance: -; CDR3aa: CATSRDRGRNAGANVLTF; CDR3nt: TGTGCCACCAGCAGAGACAGGGGGCGAAATGCTGGGGCCAACGTCCTGACTTTC
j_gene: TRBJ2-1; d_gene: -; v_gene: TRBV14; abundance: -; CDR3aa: CASSPQGISSYNEQFF; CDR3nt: TGTGCCAGCAGCCCACAGGGCATCAGTTCCTACAATGAGCAGTTCTTC
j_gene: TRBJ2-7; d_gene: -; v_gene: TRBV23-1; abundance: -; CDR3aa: CASSPNVDRTVYEQYF; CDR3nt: TGCGCCAGCAGTCCAAACGTAGACAGGACAGTGTACGAGCAGTACTTC
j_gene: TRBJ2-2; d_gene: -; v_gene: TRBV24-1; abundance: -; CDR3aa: CATSDLAGPTGELFF; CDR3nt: TGTGCCACCAGTGATTTGGCGGGCCCCACCGGGGAGCTGTTTTTT
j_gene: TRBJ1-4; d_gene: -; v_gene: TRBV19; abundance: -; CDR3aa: CASSPQGSEKLFF; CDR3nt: TGTGCCAGTAGTCCGCAGGGAAGTGAAAAACTGTTTTTT
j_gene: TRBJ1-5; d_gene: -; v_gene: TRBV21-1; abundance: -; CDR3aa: CASSKRRDNQPQHF; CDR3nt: TGTGCCAGCAGCAAACGCAGGGACAATCAGCCCCAGCATTTT
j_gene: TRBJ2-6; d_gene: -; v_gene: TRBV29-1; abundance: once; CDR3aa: CSVGQGQSGANVLTF; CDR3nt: TGCAGCGTTGGGCAGGGTCAATCTGGGGCCAACGTCCTGACTTTC
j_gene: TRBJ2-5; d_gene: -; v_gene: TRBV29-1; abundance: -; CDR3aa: CSVGWQIQETQYF; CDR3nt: TGCAGCGTTGGTTGGCAGATCCAAGAGACCCAGTACTTC
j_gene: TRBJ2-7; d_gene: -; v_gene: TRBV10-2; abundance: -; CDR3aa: CASRGTYEQYF; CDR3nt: TGCGCCAGCAGGGGCACCTACGAGCAGTACTTC
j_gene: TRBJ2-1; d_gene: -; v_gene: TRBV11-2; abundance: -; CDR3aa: CASSSRQDRSYNEQFF; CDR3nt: TGTGCCAGCAGCTCAAGACAGGACCGCTCCTACAATGAGCAGTTCTTC
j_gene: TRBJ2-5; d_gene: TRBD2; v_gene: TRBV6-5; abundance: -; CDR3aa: CASRTSGETQYF; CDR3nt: TGTGCCAGTCGGACTAGCGGGGAGACCCAGTACTTC
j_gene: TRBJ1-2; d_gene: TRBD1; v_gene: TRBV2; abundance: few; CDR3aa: CASSVGQDANYGYTF; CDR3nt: TGTGCCAGCAGTGTCGGACAGGATGCTAACTATGGCTACACCTTC
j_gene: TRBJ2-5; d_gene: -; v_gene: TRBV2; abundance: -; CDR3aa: CASSEILDSETQYF; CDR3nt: TGTGCCAGCAGTGAAATCCTGGACAGTGAGACCCAGTACTTC
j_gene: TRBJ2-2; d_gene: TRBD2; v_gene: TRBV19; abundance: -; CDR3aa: CASSILGRAGNTGELFF; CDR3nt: TGTGCCAGTAGTATTCTCGGGAGGGCCGGGAACACCGGGGAGCTGTTTTTT
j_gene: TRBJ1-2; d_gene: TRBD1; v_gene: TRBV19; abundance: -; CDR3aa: CASSLPTHRGIYGYTF; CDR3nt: TGTGCCAGTAGTCTACCCACTCACAGGGGGATCTATGGCTACACCTTC
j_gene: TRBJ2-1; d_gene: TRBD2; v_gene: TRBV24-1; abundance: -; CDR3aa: CATSDWGTSGSSYNEQFF; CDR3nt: TGTGCCACCAGTGATTGGGGGACTAGCGGCAGCTCCTACAATGAGCAGTTCTTC
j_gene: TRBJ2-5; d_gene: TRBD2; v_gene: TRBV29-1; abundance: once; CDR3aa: CSVEEDGRETQYF; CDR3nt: TGCAGCGTTGAAGAAGACGGGAGGGAGACCCAGTACTTC